This T cell receptor (beta chain) emerged from a study of OX40 agonist ivuxolimab in advanced cancers. Here immunoSEQ multiplex PCR was the method, and the copy in TCRdb shows in-frame clones only, minus some. The table has 25,000 to 30,000 clones, around four fifths seen once; the top ten hold around 27%. Trimming at V came to 2 bases and at J to 13 bases, leaving 5 bases not matched to a gene. CDR3 size: 11 residues. Germline assignment: CDR1 GTSNPN and CDR2 SVGIG (reference sequence). Overall study results and limits: At 0.1 to 3.0 mg/kg and by week 6, CD4+ and CD8+ T cells in the blood had expanded clonally.

A note on this clone: The antigen remains unidentified.

The chain joins TRBV30 to TRBJ2-3; 8 bases line up with TRBD1. The clonotype originates from an adult with an advanced solid tumor such as melanoma, head and neck, liver or kidney cancer. The source was CD4+ or CD8+ T cells sorted from blood, collected in a trial of the OX40 agonist ivuxolimab. The CDR3 coding sequence is TGTGCCTGGAGTACAGGGGGAACGGAGTATTTT. Amino acids: CAWSTGGTEYF.